This passage covers 2 T cell receptor beta chains from one sample sequenced in a study of vaccination effects on CD4 cells after COVID-19. These receptors have no identified antigens. Using immunoSEQ multiplex PCR, the repertoire was profiled, and TCRdb retains in-frame clones only, with some absent. The sample has under 25,000 clones; approximately 74% are singletons. Peptide-pool stimulation followed by sequencing identified expanded antigen-specific CD4+ clonotypes in the ViraFEST assay. Researchers isolated CD4+ T cells once approximately eleven days of culture had elapsed. Documented for the person is a PCR-confirmed SARS-CoV-2 infection occurring between March and December 2020. The material sequenced was CD4+ T cells from PBMCs cultured with SARS-CoV-2 spike peptides, taken before COVID-19 vaccination. The source is a human donor who had a prior SARS-CoV-2 infection.

V is TRBV21-1 and J is TRBJ1-6; TRBD1 was called by the table and not checked on the DNA. TRBV21-1 is shown as a pseudogene. The CDR3 spans 15 residues. Here the CDR3 DNA reads TGTGCCAGCACCATACCTCTAGGGGCCAGTTCACCCCTCCACTTT. Translation gives CASTIPLGASSPLHF.

The chain carries TRBV19 and TRBJ1-5; 7 bases map to TRBD1. The CDR3 is made up of 15 amino acids. Per the germline V gene, CDR1 is LNHDA and CDR2 is SQIVND (reference sequence). Trimming removed 3 bases from V and 6 bases from J; junction bases left unmatched: 8. This chain's CDR3 is CASSIPPGGFQPQHF. CDR3 nucleotide sequence: TGTGCCAGTAGTATCCCGCCAGGGGGATTTCAGCCCCAGCATTTT.